This T cell receptor beta chain stems from a study of CD8 T cells in ankylosing spondylitis. TCRdb re-derived calls from the 5' RACE reads in MiXCR, one entry per CDR3 protein. The sample shows approximately 100,000 distinct CDR3 sequences, under 30% of them seen only once. Germline lookup yields CDR1 SGHAT and CDR2 FQNNGV. This CDR3 is built from 11 residues. V was trimmed by 5 bases and J by 9 bases, leaving 8 bases between them. Input material: synovial fluid, either unsorted or a sorted T cell fraction (not recorded which). The clonotype was recovered from a male donor with ankylosing spondylitis. The chain carries TRBV11-2 and TRBJ2-1; no clear D. The CDR3 nucleotides read TGTGCCAGCAGCCCGTCAAGTGAGCAGTTCTTC. Translated, it gives CASSPSSEQFF.